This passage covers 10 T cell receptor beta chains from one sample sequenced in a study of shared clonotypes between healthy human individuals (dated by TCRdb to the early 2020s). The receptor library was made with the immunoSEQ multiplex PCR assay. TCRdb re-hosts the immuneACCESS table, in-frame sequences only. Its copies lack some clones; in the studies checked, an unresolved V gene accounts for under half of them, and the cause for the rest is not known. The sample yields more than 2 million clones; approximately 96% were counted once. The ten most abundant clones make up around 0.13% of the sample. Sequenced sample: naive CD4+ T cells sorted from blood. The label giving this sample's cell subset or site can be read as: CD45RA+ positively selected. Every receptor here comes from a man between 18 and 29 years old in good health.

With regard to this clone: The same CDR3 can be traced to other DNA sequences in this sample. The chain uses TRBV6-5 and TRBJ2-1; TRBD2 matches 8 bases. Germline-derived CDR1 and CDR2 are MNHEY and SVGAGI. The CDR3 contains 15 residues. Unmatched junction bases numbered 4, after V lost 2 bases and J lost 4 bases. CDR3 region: CASSYGGGPYNEQFF. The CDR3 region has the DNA TGTGCCAGCAGTTACGGCGGGGGGCCTTACAATGAGCAGTTCTTC.

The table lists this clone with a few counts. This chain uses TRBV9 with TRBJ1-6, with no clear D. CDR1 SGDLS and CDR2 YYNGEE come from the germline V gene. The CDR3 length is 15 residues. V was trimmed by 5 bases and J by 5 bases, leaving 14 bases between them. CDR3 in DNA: TGTGCCAGCAGGCAGACCGAAACTAATAATTCACCCCTCCACTTT. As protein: CASRQTETNNSPLHF.

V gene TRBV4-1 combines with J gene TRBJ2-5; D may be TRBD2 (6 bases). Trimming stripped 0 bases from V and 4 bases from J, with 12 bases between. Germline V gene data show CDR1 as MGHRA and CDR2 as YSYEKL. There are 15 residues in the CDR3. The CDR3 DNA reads TGCGCCAGCAGCCAAGATGTACTAGCCCCAGAGACCCAGTACTTC. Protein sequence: CASSQDVLAPETQYF.

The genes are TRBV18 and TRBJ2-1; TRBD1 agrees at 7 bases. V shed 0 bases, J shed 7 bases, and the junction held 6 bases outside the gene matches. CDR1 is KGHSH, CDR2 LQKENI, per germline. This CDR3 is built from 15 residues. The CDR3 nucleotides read TGTGCCAGCTCACCACCCGAGACAGGGTGGAATGAGCAGTTCTTC. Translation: CASSPPETGWNEQFF. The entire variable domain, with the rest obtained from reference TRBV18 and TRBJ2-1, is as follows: NAGVMQNPRHLVRRRGQEARLRCSPMKGHSHVYWYRQLPEEGLKFMVYLQKENIIDESGMPKERFSAEFPKEGPSILRIQQVVRGDSAAYFCASSPPETGWNEQFFGPGTRLTVL.

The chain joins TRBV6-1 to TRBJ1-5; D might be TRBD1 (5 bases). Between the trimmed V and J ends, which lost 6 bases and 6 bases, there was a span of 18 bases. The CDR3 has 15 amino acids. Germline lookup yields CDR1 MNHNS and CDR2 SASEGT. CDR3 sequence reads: CASRAMRGSSQPQHF. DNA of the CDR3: TGTGCCAGCAGGGCGATGAGGGGAAGTAGTCAGCCCCAGCATTTT.

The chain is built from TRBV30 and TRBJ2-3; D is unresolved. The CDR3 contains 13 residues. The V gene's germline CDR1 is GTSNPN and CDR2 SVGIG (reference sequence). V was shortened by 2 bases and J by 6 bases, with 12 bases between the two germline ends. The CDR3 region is CAWSSDYWDTQYF. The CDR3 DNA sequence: TGTGCCTGGAGTTCCGATTACTGGGATACGCAGTATTTT. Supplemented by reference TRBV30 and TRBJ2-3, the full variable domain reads SQTIHQWPATLVQPVGSPLSLECTVEGTSNPNLYWYRQAAGRGLQLLFYSVGIGQISSEVPQNLSASRPQDRQFILSSKKLLLSDSGFYLCAWSSDYWDTQYFGPGTRLTVL.

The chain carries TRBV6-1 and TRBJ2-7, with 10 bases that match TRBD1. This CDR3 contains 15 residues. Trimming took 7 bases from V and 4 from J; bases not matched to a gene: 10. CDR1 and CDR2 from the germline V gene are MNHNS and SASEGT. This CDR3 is CASNYPGQGSYEQYF. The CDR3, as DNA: TGTGCCAGCAACTACCCGGGACAGGGGTCGTACGAGCAGTACTTC.

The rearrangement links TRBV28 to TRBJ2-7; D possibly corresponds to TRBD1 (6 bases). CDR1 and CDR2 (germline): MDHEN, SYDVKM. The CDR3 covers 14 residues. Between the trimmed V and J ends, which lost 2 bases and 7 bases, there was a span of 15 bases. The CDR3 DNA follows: TGTGCCAGCAGTTTAGTACAGGGATCGAGGGAGCAGTACTTC. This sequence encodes CASSLVQGSREQYF.

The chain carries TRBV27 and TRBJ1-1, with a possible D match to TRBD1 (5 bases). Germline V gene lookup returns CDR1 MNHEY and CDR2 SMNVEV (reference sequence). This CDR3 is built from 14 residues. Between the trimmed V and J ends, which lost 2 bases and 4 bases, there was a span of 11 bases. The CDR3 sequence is CASSLKGRATEAFF. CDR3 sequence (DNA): TGTGCCAGCAGTTTAAAAGGCAGGGCCACTGAAGCTTTCTTT.

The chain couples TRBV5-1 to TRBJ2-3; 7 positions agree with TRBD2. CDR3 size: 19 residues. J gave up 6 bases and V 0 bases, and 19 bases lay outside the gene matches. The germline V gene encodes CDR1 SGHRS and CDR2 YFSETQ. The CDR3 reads CASSLEPSGIKLLTDTQYF. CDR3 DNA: TGCGCCAGCAGCTTGGAACCCAGCGGGATAAAGTTATTAACGGATACGCAGTATTTT.